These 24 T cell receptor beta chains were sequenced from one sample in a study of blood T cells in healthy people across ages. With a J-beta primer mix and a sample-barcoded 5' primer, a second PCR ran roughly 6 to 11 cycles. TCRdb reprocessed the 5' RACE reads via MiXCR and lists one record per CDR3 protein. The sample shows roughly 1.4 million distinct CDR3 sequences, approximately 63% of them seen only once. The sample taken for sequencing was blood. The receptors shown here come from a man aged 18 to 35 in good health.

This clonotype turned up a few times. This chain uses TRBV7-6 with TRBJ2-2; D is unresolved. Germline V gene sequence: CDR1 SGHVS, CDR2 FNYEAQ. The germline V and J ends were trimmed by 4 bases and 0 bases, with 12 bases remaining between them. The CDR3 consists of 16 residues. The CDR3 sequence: CASSSLGGSNTGELFF. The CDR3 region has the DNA TGTGCCAGCAGCTCTCTCGGCGGATCGAACACCGGGGAGCTGTTTTTT.

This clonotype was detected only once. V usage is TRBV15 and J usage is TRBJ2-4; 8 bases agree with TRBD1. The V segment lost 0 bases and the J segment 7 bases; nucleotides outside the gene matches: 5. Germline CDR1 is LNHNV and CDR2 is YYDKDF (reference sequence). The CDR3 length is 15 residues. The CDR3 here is CATSRDVNRGNIQYF. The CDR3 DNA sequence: TGTGCCACCAGCAGAGATGTAAACAGGGGGAACATTCAGTACTTC.

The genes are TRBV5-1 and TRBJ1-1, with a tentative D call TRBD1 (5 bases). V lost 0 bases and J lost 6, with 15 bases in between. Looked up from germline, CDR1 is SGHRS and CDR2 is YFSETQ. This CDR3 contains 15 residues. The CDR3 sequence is CASSLDFVQDPEAFF. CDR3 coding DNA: TGCGCCAGCAGCTTGGACTTTGTACAGGACCCTGAAGCTTTCTTT.

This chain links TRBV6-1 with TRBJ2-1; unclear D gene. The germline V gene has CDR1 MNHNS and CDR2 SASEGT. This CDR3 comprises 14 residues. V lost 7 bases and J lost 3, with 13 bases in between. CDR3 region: CASTKTGIYNEQFF. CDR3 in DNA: TGTGCCAGCACTAAGACTGGGATCTACAATGAGCAGTTCTTC.

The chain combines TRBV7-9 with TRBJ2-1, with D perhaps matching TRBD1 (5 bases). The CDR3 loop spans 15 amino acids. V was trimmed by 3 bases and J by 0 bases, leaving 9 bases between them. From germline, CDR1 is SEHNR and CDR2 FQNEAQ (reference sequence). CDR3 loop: CASSFQGGSYNEQFF. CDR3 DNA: TGTGCCAGCAGCTTTCAGGGTGGCTCCTACAATGAGCAGTTCTTC.

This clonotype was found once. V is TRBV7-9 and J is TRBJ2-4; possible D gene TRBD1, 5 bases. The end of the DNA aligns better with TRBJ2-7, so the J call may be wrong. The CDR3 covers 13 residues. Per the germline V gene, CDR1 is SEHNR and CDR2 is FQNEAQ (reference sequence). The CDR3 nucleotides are TGTGCCAGCAGCACAGGACACGCCTACGAGCAGTACTTC. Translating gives CASSTGHAYEQYF.

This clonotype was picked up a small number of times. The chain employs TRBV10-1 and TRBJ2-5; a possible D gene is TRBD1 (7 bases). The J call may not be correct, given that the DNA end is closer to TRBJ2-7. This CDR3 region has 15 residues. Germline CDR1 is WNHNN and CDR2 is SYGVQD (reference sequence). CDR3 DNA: TGCGCCAGCAGTTCCCGACAGGGACTCGCCTACGAGCAGTACTTC. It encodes CASSSRQGLAYEQYF.

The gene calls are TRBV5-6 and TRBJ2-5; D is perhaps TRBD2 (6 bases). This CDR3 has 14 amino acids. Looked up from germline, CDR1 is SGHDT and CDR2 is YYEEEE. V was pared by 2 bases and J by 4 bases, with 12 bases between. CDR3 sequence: CASSFTGVVETQYF. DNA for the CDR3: TGTGCCAGCAGCTTTACGGGGGTAGTAGAGACCCAGTACTTC.

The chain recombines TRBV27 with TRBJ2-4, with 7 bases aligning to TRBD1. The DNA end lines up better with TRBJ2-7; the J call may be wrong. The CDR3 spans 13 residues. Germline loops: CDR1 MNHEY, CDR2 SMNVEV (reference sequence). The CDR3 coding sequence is TGTGCCAGCAAGACCCGGGACAGCTACGAGCAGTACTTC. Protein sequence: CASKTRDSYEQYF.

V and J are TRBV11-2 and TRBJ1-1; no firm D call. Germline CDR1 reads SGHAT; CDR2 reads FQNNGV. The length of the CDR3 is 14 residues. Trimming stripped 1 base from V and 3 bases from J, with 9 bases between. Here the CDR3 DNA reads TGTGCCAGCAGCTTAGTCAGGTGGGACACTGAAGCTTTCTTT. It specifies CASSLVRWDTEAFF.

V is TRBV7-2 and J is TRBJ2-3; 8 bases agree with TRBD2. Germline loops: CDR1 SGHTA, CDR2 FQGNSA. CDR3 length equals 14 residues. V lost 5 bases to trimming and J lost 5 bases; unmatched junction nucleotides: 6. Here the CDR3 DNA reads TGTGCCAGCAGCCTCAGCGGGGGCGAAGATACGCAGTATTTT. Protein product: CASSLSGGEDTQYF. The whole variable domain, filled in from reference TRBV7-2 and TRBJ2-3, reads GAGVSQSPSNKVTEKGKDVELRCDPISGHTALYWYRQSLGQGLEFLIYFQGNSAPDKSGLPSDRFSAERTGGSVSTLTIQRTQQEDSAVYLCASSLSGGEDTQYFGPGTRLTVL.

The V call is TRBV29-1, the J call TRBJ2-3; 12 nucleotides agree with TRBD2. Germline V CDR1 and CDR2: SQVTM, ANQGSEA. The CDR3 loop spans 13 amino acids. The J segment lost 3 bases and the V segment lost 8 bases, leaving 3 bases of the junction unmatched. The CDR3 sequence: CSLAGGPTDTQYF. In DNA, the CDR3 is TGCAGCCTAGCGGGGGGGCCGACAGATACGCAGTATTTT.

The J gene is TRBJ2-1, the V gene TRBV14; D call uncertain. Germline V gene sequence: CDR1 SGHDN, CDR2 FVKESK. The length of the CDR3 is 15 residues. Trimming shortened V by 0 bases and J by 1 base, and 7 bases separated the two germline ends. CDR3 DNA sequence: TGTGCCAGCAGCCAAGACATAACTTCCTACAATGAGCAGTTCTTC. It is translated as CASSQDITSYNEQFF.

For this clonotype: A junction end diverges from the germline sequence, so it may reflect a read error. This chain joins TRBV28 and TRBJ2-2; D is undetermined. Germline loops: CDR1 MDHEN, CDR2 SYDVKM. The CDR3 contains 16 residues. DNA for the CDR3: TGTGCCGGCAGTTCCCTCGATGACGGCCACGCCGGGGAGCTGTTTTTT. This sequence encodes CAGSSLDDGHAGELFF. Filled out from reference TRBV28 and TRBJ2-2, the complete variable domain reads DVKVTQSSRYLVKRTGEKVFLECVQDMDHENMFWYRQDPGLGLRLIYFSYDVKMKEKGDIPEGYSVSREKKERFSLILESASTNQTSMYLCAGSSLDDGHAGELFFGEGSRLTVL.

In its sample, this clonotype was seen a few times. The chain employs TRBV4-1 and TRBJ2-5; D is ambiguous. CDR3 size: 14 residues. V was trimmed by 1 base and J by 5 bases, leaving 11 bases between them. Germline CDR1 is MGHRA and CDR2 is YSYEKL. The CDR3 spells CASSQVRDGETQYF. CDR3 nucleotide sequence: TGCGCCAGCAGCCAAGTAAGGGATGGGGAGACCCAGTACTTC.

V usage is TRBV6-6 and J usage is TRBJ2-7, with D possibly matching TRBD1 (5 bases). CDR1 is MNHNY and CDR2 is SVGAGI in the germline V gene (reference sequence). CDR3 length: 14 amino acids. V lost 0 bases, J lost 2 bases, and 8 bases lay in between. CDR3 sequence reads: CASSYSTVAYEQYF. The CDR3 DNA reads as TGTGCCAGCAGTTACTCGACAGTAGCCTACGAGCAGTACTTC.

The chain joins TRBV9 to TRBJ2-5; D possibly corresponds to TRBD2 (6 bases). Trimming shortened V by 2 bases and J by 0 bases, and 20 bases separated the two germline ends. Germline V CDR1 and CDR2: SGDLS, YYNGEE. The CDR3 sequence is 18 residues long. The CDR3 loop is CASSVEETGASYQETQYF. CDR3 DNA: TGTGCCAGCAGCGTCGAAGAAACGGGAGCCTCGTACCAAGAGACCCAGTACTTC.

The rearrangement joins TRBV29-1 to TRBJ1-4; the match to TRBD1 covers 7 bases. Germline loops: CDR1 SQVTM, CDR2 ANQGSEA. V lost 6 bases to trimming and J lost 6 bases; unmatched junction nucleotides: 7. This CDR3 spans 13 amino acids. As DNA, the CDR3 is TGCAGCGTCCTGACAGGGACCCATGAAAAACTGTTTTTT. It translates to CSVLTGTHEKLFF.

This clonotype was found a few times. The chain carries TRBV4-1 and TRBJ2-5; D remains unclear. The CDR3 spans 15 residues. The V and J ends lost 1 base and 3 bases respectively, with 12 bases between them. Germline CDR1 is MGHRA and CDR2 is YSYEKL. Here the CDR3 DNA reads TGCGCCAGCAGCCAAGTATACAGTATGGAAGAGACCCAGTACTTC. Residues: CASSQVYSMEETQYF.

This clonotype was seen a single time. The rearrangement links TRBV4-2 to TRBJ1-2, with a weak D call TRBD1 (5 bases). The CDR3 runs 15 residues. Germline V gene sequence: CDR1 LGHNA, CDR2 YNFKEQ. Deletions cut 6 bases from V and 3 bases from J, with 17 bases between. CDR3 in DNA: TGTGCCAGCAGTCAAATCGGGGGGGAGGACTATGGCTACACCTTC. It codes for CASSQIGGEDYGYTF.

CDR3 sequence: CASSQSPTADTQYF. Written as DNA, the CDR3 is TGCGCCAGCAGCCAAAGTCCGACAGCAGATACGCAGTATTTT. The chain has TRBV4-1 and TRBJ2-3; tentatively, D is TRBD1 (5 bases). CDR1 and CDR2 (germline): MGHRA, YSYEKL. The ends were cut back, 2 bases at V and 4 bases at J, with 10 bases in the middle. The CDR3 spans 14 residues.

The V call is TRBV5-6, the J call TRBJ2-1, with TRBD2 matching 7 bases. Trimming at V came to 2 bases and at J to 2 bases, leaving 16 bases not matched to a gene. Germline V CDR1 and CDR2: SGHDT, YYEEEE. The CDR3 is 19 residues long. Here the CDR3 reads CASSFKGYGEGPPYNEQFF. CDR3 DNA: TGTGCCAGCAGCTTCAAGGGATATGGGGAGGGACCACCCTACAATGAGCAGTTCTTC.

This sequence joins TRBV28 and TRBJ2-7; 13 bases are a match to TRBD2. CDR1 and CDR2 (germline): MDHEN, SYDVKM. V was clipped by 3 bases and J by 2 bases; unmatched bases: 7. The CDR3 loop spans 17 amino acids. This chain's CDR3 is CASSLGTSGESPYEQYF. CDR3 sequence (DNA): TGTGCCAGCAGTTTGGGGACTAGCGGGGAAAGCCCCTACGAGCAGTACTTC.

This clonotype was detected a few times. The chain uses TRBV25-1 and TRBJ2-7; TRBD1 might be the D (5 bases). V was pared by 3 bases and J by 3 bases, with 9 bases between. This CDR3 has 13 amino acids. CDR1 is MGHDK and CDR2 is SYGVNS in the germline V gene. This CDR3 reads CASSDAGYYEQYF. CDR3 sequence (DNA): TGTGCCAGCAGTGATGCAGGGTACTACGAGCAGTACTTC.